The T cell receptor (beta chain) under discussion was sequenced for a study of response to subunit inactivated influenza vaccine. TCRdb re-derived calls from the RT-PCR reads in MiXCR, one entry per CDR3 protein. The sample includes roughly 550,000 distinct CDR3 sequences, 20% to 25% of them seen just once. This clonotype was counted between two and nine times. These data were also reused for a study on T cells expressing NK-cell markers. From that second work: Beta-chain TCR cDNA was generated via 5'RACE template switching with UMIs.

The receptor's source is a man over 45 who received an inactivated influenza vaccine. The source was CD4+ T cells sorted from PBMCs, collected about 12 days after vaccination.

CDR3 amino acids: CSARNTGGNSPLHF. The CDR3 DNA follows: TGCAGTGCTAGAAATACGGGCGGAAATTCACCCCTCCACTTT. The chain is built from TRBV20-1 and TRBJ1-6; D is undetermined. With 2 bases removed from V and 7 bases from J, the gap between germline ends came to 12 bases. The CDR3 spans 14 residues. Germline loops: CDR1 DFQATT, CDR2 SNEGSKA (reference sequence).